A single sample is the source of the 8 T cell receptor beta chains below, sequenced in a study of PD-1 blockade in classical Hodgkin lymphoma. Produced via immunoSEQ multiplex PCR; TCRdb's table is partial and in-frame only. The table shows roughly 42,000 clones, with around two thirds occurring only once. The time point denotes: cycle 4 day 1 (C4D1), after more than 5 weeks of nivolumab. Every one of the patients relapsed after autologous stem cell transplantation (brentuximab vedotin exposure was variable). The sequenced sample was peripheral blood mononuclear cells (PBMCs), obtained before the fourth cycle of nivolumab. Source of these receptors: a human donor with classical Hodgkin lymphoma.

CDR3 protein: CASGQGSVGNTIYF. In nucleotides, the CDR3 is TGTGCCAGTGGACAGGGGTCGGTTGGAAACACCATATATTTT. The gene calls are TRBV6-5 and TRBJ1-3, with TRBD1 matching over 9 bases. The CDR3 is 14 amino acids. From germline, CDR1 is MNHEY and CDR2 SVGAGI. Trimming took 9 bases from V and 3 from J; bases not matched to a gene: 6.

The rearrangement links TRBV5-1 to TRBJ2-7; D is tentatively TRBD1 or TRBD2 (5 bases each). CDR3 length equals 16 residues. Germline CDR1 and CDR2: SGHRS and YFSETQ. Deletions cut 1 base from V and 0 bases from J, with 14 bases between. This CDR3 reads CASSLYGGVGSYEQYF. CDR3 coding DNA: TGCGCCAGCAGCTTGTATGGGGGTGTCGGCTCCTACGAGCAGTACTTC.

This clone was seen more than once but under ten times. The chain recombines TRBV28 with TRBJ2-7, with no clear D. The CDR3 totals 13 residues. Trimming took 8 bases from V and 0 from J, leaving 11 bases between them. In germline, CDR1 is MDHEN, CDR2 SYDVKM. CDR3 nucleotide sequence: TGTGCCAGCTCTGGGGTCTACTCCTACGAGCAGTACTTC. Amino acids: CASSGVYSYEQYF.

Judged by abundance, this clone is medium-sized. This chain links TRBV4-3 with TRBJ1-1; D unresolved. The germline V gene encodes CDR1 LGHNA and CDR2 YSLEER. Between the trimmed V and J ends, which lost 4 bases and 0 bases, there was a span of 9 bases. CDR3 length: 14 amino acids. The CDR3 loop reads CASSPTPMNTEAFF. The CDR3 bases are TGCGCCAGCAGCCCCACACCCATGAACACTGAAGCTTTCTTT.

This clone is medium-sized. The V gene is TRBV2, the J gene TRBJ2-7, with 7 bases matching TRBD1. CDR1 and CDR2 from the germline V gene are SNHLY and FYNNEI. The CDR3 spans 16 residues. The V segment lost 1 base and the J segment 2 bases; nucleotides outside the gene matches: 8. CDR3 DNA: TGTGCCAGCAGTGAAGAGGTACAGGGGACAACCTACGAGCAGTACTTC. Protein product: CASSEEVQGTTYEQYF.

The rearrangement joins TRBV11-2 to TRBJ1-1; D is unresolved. Trimming shortened V by 4 bases and J by 6 bases, and 12 bases separated the two germline ends. The CDR3 extends over 13 amino acids. Germline CDR1 SGHAT, CDR2 FQNNGV. The CDR3 DNA is TGTGCCAGCAGCTCACAGACCTGGGCTGAAGCTTTCTTT. This sequence encodes CASSSQTWAEAFF.

The gene calls are TRBV5-5 and TRBJ1-6; TRBD1 matches 10 bases. Germline V lookup: CDR1 SGHKS, CDR2 YYEKEE (reference sequence). The CDR3 has 16 amino acids. V shed 4 bases, J shed 12 bases, and the junction held 13 bases outside the gene matches. The CDR3 spells CASSPPGQGRIVPLHF. Written as DNA, the CDR3 is TGTGCCAGCAGCCCACCGGGACAGGGGAGGATTGTACCCCTCCACTTT.

In its sample, this clone was seen once. The rearrangement uses TRBV29-1 and TRBJ2-7; D perhaps matches TRBD1 (5 bases). Germline values: CDR1 SQVTM, CDR2 ANQGSEA. The CDR3 covers 14 residues. Trimming stripped 6 bases from V and 0 bases from J, with 15 bases between. This CDR3 is CSVETPDTSYEQYF. The CDR3, as DNA: TGCAGCGTGGAGACCCCGGACACCTCCTACGAGCAGTACTTC.